The entry that follows covers one T cell receptor beta chain sequence. The CDR3 is made up of 15 amino acids. Germline-derived CDR1 and CDR2 are SGHNT and YYREEE (reference sequence). The J segment lost 0 bases and the V segment lost 4 bases, leaving 7 bases of the junction unmatched. The data belong to a study of cytomegalovirus exposure and HLA in healthy donors. In the PCR, 60 Vbeta and 13 Jbeta primers were used. TCRdb's table, derived via immunoSEQ multiplex PCR, lists solely in-frame clones and lacks some. Here the sample spans around 140,000 clones, approximately 80% being singletons. Sequenced: PBMCs. The sequence came from a woman aged 18 to 35 in good health and CMV-seropositive. The chain combines TRBV5-4 with TRBJ2-7, with 7 positions matching TRBD1. In DNA, the CDR3 is TGTGCCAGCAGCCTTCGGACAGGTCCCTCCTACGAGCAGTACTTC. It specifies CASSLRTGPSYEQYF.